The 17 T cell receptor beta chains reported below all come from one sample, sequenced in a study of T cell responses to AZD1222 COVID-19 vaccine. This table comes from immunoSEQ multiplex PCR, and its TCRdb copy is limited to in-frame clones, with some not included. The table has 95,000 to 110,000 clones, around nine tenths seen once. The sequencing used peripheral blood, collected 28 days after the second AZD1222 dose. The receptors stem from an adult who received the AZD1222 COVID-19 vaccine.

The chain employs TRBV7-2 and TRBJ2-7; the match to TRBD1 covers 12 bases. This CDR3 comprises 15 residues. Germline V lookup: CDR1 SGHTA, CDR2 FQGNSA. Trimming removed 4 bases from V and 5 bases from J; junction bases left unmatched: 6. In DNA form, the CDR3 reads TGTGCCAGCAGCTCTTTCGGGACAGGGGGCAACGAGCAGTACTTC. Amino acids: CASSSFGTGGNEQYF.

The CDR3 spells CSTRKNTEAFF. The CDR3 nucleotides are TGCAGCACCCGGAAGAACACTGAAGCTTTCTTT. The V call is TRBV29-1, the J call TRBJ1-1; D ambiguous. Germline CDR1 is SQVTM and CDR2 is ANQGSEA. The CDR3 loop spans 11 amino acids. V was pared by 8 bases and J by 1 base, with 8 bases between. The variable domain in full, with the rest retrieved from reference TRBV29-1 and TRBJ1-1, is SAVISQKPSRDICQRGTSLTIQCQVDSQVTMMFWYRQQPGQSLTLIATANQGSEATYESGFVIDKFPISRPNLTFSTLTVSNMSPEDSSIYLCSTRKNTEAFFGQGTRLTVV.

This chain links TRBV5-4 with TRBJ2-1; no firm D call. The V end was cut by 4 bases, the J end by 8 bases, with 7 bases between. The CDR3 spans 11 residues. CDR1 is SGHNT, CDR2 YYREEE, per germline (reference sequence). The CDR3 DNA reads as TGTGCCAGCAGCGATAGATATGAGCAGTTCTTC. Protein sequence: CASSDRYEQFF. The variable domain in full, with the rest retrieved from reference TRBV5-4 and TRBJ2-1, is ETGVTQSPTHLIKTRGQQVTLRCSSQSGHNTVSWYQQALGQGPQFIFQYYREEENGRGNFPPRFSGLQFPNYSSELNVNALELDDSALYLCASSDRYEQFFGPGTRLTVL.

The rearrangement uses TRBV24-1 and TRBJ2-7; TRBD1 might be the D (5 bases). Germline V gene data show CDR1 as KGHDR and CDR2 as SFDVKD. The CDR3 sequence is 14 residues long. Trimming removed 7 bases at V and 5 bases at J, with 17 bases between. The CDR3: CATSEQGMGNEQYF. CDR3 DNA: TGTGCCACCAGCGAGCAGGGTATGGGCAACGAGCAGTACTTC.

This clone was counted a single time. Germline and junction disagree at one end, which may indicate a read error. For the CDR3, the DNA is TGTGCCAGCAGCTTGGGAAGGACAGGGAATAGGGAGAACTTC. Translating it yields CASSLGRTGNRENF. The chain carries TRBV5-4 and TRBJ2-7, with 8 bases matching TRBD1. Germline V gene sequence: CDR1 SGHNT, CDR2 YYREEE (reference sequence). The CDR3 covers 14 residues.

V gene TRBV6-5 combines with J gene TRBJ1-1; D is perhaps TRBD1 (5 bases). V was trimmed by 6 bases and J by 1 base, leaving 12 bases between them. CDR1 MNHEY and CDR2 SVGAGI come from the germline V gene. There are 14 residues in the CDR3. CDR3 sequence reads: CASSPGLSNTEAFF. DNA for the CDR3: TGTGCCAGCAGCCCAGGGTTGTCGAACACTGAAGCTTTCTTT.

The chain has TRBV19 and TRBJ1-1; no clear D gene. Trimming cost V 7 bases and J 3 bases, with 9 bases left between them. CDR3 length: 12 amino acids. Germline assignment: CDR1 LNHDA and CDR2 SQIVND (reference sequence). CDR3 sequence: CASTLGYTEAFF. CDR3 nucleotides: TGTGCCAGTACCCTTGGGTACACTGAAGCTTTCTTT. Drawing the rest from reference TRBV19 and TRBJ1-1, the complete variable domain is DGGITQSPKYLFRKEGQNVTLSCEQNLNHDAMYWYRQDPGQGLRLIYYSQIVNDFQKGDIAEGYSVSREKKESFPLTVTSAQKNPTAFYLCASTLGYTEAFFGQGTRLTVV.

This clone is categorized as medium-sized. CDR3 nucleotide sequence: TGTGCCTGGAGTGCAGGGGGCTATGGCTACACCTTC. Translation gives CAWSAGGYGYTF. The rearrangement links TRBV30 to TRBJ1-2; 7 bases are a match to TRBD1. V gave up 1 base and J gave up 4 bases; unmatched junction bases: 0. The CDR3 loop spans 12 amino acids. Germline V gene data show CDR1 as GTSNPN and CDR2 as SVGIG (reference sequence).

This clone occurred a few times. V usage is TRBV12-3 or TRBV12-4 and J usage is TRBJ2-3; D not certain. This CDR3 has 11 amino acids. The ends were cut back, 1 base at V and 5 bases at J, with 1 base in the middle. The CDR3 loop is CASSLGDTQYF. The CDR3 bases are TGTGCCAGCAGTTTAGGAGATACGCAGTATTTT.

The V and J genes are TRBV9 and TRBJ1-2; the match to TRBD1 covers 7 bases. The CDR3 extends over 13 amino acids. Trimming removed 1 base from V and 4 bases from J; junction bases left unmatched: 1. Germline CDR1 reads SGDLS; CDR2 reads YYNGEE. CDR3 bases: TGTGCCAGCAGCGTACAGGGGGGCTATGGCTACACCTTC. Protein sequence: CASSVQGGYGYTF.

The chain employs TRBV30 and TRBJ1-6, with D possibly being TRBD1 (5 bases). This CDR3 region has 13 residues. V dropped 2 bases and J dropped 9 bases, with 11 bases sitting between them. Germline V gene sequence: CDR1 GTSNPN, CDR2 SVGIG (reference sequence). CDR3 in DNA: TGTGCCTGGAGTTCGGGGGTAGGTTCACCCCTCCACTTT. Translation gives CAWSSGVGSPLHF. The full variable domain, with the rest looked up from reference TRBV30 and TRBJ1-6, is SQTIHQWPATLVQPVGSPLSLECTVEGTSNPNLYWYRQAAGRGLQLLFYSVGIGQISSEVPQNLSASRPQDRQFILSSKKLLLSDSGFYLCAWSSGVGSPLHFGNGTRLTVT.

The chain uses TRBV30 and TRBJ1-3; D is unclear. Germline assignment: CDR1 GTSNPN and CDR2 SVGIG (reference sequence). Trimming took off 3 bases at V and 3 bases at J, with 9 bases between the two ends. This CDR3 comprises 13 residues. CDR3 sequence: CAWSPSGGNTIYF. CDR3 coding DNA: TGTGCCTGGAGCCCTTCAGGTGGAAACACCATATATTTT.

CDR3: CASSLRTGGKILEAFF. CDR3 DNA sequence: TGTGCCAGCAGCTTACGGACAGGGGGCAAAATACTTGAAGCTTTCTTT. The chain recombines TRBV7-9 with TRBJ1-1, with TRBD1 identical over 11 bases. Germline V gene lookup returns CDR1 SEHNR and CDR2 FQNEAQ (reference sequence). The V and J ends lost 2 bases and 7 bases, in that order; junction bases with no gene match: 9. The CDR3 extends over 16 amino acids.

The chain couples TRBV10-3 to TRBJ2-2; D is uncertain. There are 12 residues in the CDR3. CDR1 and CDR2 from the germline V gene are ENHRY and SYGVKD. Between the trimmed V and J ends, which lost 4 bases and 3 bases, there was a span of 3 bases. The CDR3 loop reads CAISGDTGELFF. CDR3 sequence (DNA): TGTGCCATCAGTGGGGACACCGGGGAGCTGTTTTTT.

The chain employs TRBV25-1 and TRBJ2-3; 14 bases fit TRBD2. The length of the CDR3 is 17 residues. The V and J ends lost 3 bases and 2 bases, in that order; junction bases with no gene match: 4. Germline CDR1 and CDR2: MGHDK and SYGVNS. The DNA of the CDR3 is TGTGCCAGCAGTGATTCGACTAGCGGGGGGGTCACAGATACGCAGTATTTT. Its protein is CASSDSTSGGVTDTQYF.

The chain links TRBV5-1 to TRBJ2-7; maybe TRBD1 (6 bases). CDR3 length: 13 residues. Trimming removed 6 bases from V and 3 bases from J, with 13 bases in between. Per the germline V gene, CDR1 is SGHRS and CDR2 is YFSETQ. Here the CDR3 DNA reads TGCGCCAGCACCGACCCACAGGGCTACGAGCAGTACTTC. It codes for CASTDPQGYEQYF.

This rearrangement joins TRBV7-6 to TRBJ2-5, with D uncertain. Trimming removed 0 bases at V and 3 bases at J, with 11 bases between. Germline V gene lookup returns CDR1 SGHVS and CDR2 FNYEAQ. This CDR3 is built from 15 residues. The CDR3 here is CASSLAISAKETQYF. CDR3 DNA sequence: TGTGCCAGCAGCTTAGCGATTTCGGCCAAAGAGACCCAGTACTTC.